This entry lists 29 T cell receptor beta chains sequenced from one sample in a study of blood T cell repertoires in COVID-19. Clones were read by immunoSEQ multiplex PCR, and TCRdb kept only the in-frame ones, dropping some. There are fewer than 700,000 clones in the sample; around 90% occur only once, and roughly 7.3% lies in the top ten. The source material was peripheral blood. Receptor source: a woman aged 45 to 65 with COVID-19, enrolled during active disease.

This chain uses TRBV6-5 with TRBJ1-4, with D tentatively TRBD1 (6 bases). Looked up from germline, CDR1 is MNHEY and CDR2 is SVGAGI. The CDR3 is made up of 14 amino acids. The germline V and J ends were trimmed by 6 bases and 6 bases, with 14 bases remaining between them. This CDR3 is CASSTQGVDEKLFF. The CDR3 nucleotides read TGTGCCAGCAGCACACAGGGAGTCGATGAAAAACTGTTTTTT.

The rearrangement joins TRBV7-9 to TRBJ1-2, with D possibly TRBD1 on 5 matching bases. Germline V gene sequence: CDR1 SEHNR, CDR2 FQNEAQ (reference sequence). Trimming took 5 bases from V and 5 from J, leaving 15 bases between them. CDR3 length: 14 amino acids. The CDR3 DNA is TGTGCCAGCAGCCGAACCCAGGGTACTTATGGCTACACCTTC. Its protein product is CASSRTQGTYGYTF.

CDR3 protein: CATGQVDTQYF. The CDR3 nucleotides are TGTGCCACCGGACAGGTTGATACGCAGTATTTT. J is TRBJ2-3 and V is TRBV10-3; TRBD1 aligns across 7 bases. Per germline, CDR1 ENHRY and CDR2 SYGVKD. This CDR3 region has 11 residues. J lost 6 bases, V lost 10 bases, and 4 bases had no gene match.

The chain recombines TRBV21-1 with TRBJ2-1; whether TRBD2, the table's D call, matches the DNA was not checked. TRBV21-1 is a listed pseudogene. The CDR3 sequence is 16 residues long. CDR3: CASTQRCGGKGNEQFF. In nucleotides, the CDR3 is TGTGCCAGCACCCAAAGGTGCGGGGGCAAGGGCAATGAGCAGTTCTTC.

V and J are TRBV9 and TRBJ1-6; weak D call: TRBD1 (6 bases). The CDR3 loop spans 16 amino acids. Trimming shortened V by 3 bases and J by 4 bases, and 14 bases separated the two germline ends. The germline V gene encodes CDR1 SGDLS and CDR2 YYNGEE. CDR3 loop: CASSANPTGYNSPLHF. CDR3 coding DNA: TGTGCCAGCAGCGCTAACCCTACAGGGTATAATTCACCCCTCCACTTT.

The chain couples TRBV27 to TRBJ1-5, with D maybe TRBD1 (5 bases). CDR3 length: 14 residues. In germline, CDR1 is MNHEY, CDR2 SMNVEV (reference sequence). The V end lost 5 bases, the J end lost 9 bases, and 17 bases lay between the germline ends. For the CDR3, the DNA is TGTGCCAGCAGTCCAGGGACTCTCTTGGGGCCCCAGCATTTT. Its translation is CASSPGTLLGPQHF.

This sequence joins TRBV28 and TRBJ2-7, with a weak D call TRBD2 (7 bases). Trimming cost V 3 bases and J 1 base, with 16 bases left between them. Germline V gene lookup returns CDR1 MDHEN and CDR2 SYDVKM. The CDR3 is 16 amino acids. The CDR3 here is CASSLIGGPRSYEQYF. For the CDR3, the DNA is TGTGCCAGCAGTTTGATCGGGGGGCCCAGATCCTACGAGCAGTACTTC.

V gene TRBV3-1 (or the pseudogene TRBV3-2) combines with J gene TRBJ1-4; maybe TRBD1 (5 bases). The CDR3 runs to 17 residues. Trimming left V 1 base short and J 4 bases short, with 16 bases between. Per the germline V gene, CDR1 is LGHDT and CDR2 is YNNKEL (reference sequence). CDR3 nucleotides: TGTGCCAGCAGCCAAGCTTACCAGGGCCCCCGTAATGAAAAACTGTTTTTT. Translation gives CASSQAYQGPRNEKLFF.

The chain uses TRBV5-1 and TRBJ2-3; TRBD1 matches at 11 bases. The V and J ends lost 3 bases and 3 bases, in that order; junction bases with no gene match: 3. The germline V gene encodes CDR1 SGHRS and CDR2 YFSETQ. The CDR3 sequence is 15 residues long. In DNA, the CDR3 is TGCGCCAGCAGCTGGACAGGGGGCAAGACAGATACGCAGTATTTT. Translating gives CASSWTGGKTDTQYF.

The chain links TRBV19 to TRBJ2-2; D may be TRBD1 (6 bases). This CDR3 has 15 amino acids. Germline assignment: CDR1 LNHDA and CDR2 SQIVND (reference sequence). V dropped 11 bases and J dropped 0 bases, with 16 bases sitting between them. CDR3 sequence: CALGAGEANTGELFF. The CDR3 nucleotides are TGTGCCCTAGGGGCAGGGGAAGCGAACACCGGGGAGCTGTTTTTT.

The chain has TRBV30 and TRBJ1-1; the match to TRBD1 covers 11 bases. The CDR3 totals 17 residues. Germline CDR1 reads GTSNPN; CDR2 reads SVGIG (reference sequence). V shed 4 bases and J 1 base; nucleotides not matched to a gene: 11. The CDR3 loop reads CAWNQRTGGLENTEAFF. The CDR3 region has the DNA TGTGCCTGGAACCAACGGACAGGGGGCTTAGAGAACACTGAAGCTTTCTTT.

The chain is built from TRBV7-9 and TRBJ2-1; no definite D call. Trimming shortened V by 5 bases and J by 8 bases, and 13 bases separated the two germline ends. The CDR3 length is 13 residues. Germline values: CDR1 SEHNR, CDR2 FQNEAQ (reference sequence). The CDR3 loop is CASSLLSFDEQFF. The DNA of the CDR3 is TGTGCCAGCAGCCTACTTTCTTTTGATGAGCAGTTCTTC.

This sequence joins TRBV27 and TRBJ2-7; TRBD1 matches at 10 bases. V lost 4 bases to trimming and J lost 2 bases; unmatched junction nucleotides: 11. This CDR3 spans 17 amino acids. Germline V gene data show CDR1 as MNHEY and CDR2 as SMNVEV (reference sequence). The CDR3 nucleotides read TGTGCCAGCAGTTCCGGGGCCGGACAGGGGGATCCCTACGAGCAGTACTTC. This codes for CASSSGAGQGDPYEQYF.

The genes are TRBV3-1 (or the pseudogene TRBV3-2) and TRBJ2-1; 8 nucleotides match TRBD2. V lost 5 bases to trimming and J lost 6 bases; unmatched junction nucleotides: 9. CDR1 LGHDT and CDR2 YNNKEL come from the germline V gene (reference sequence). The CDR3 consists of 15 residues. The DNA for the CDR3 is TGTGCCAGCAGCTCCAGTCGGGGGGGCCCCAATGAGCAGTTCTTC. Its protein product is CASSSSRGGPNEQFF.

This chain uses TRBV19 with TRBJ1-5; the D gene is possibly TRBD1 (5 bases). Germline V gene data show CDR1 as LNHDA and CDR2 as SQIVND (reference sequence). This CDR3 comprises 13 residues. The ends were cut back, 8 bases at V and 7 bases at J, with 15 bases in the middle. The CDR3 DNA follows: TGTGCCAGTTTAGGAGGGGAGGGGCAGCCCCAGCATTTT. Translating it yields CASLGGEGQPQHF.

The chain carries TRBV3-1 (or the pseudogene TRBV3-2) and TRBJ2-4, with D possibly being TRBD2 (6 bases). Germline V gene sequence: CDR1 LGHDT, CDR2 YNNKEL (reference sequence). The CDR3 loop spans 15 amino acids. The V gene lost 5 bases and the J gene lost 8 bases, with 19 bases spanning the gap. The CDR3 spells CASSWGLFAKDIQYF. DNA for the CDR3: TGTGCCAGCAGCTGGGGACTCTTTGCGAAAGACATTCAGTACTTC.

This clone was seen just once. The CDR3 region has the DNA TGTGCCAGTAGTCCCCGTGGTAGCGGGGGGGCCGTCGGGGAGCTGTTTTTT. Its protein product is CASSPRGSGGAVGELFF. This chain joins TRBV19 and TRBJ2-2; 11 bases map to TRBD2. Germline trimming cut 5 bases from V and 7 bases from J; bases unmatched to any gene: 12. The CDR3 loop spans 17 amino acids. In germline, CDR1 is LNHDA, CDR2 SQIVND (reference sequence).

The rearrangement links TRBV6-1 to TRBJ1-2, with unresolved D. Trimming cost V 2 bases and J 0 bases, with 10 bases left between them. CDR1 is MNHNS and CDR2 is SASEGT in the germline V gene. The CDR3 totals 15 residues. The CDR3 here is CASSESISANYGYTF. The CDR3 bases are TGTGCCAGCAGTGAAAGTATCTCGGCTAACTATGGCTACACCTTC.

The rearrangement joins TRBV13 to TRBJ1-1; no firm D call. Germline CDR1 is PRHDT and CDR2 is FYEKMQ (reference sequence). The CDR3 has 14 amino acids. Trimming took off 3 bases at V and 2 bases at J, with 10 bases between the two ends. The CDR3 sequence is CASSFPGDNTEAFF. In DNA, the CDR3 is TGTGCCAGCAGCTTCCCCGGTGATAACACTGAAGCTTTCTTT. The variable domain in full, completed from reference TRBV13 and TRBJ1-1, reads AAGVIQSPRHLIKEKRETATLKCYPIPRHDTVYWYQQGPGQDPQFLISFYEKMQSDKGSIPDRFSAQQFSDYHSELNMSSLELGDSALYFCASSFPGDNTEAFFGQGTRLTVV.

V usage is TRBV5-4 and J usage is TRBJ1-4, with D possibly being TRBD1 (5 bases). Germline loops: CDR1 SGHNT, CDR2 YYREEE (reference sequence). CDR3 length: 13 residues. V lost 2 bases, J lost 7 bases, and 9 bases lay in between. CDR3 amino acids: CASSLPGFEKLFF. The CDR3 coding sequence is TGTGCCAGCAGCTTACCAGGGTTTGAAAAACTGTTTTTT.

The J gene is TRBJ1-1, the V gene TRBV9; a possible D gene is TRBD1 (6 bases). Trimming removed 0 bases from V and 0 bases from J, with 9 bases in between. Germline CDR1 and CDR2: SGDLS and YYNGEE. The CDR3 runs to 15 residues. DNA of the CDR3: TGTGCCAGCAGCGTAGTCCAGGGGATGAACACTGAAGCTTTCTTT. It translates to CASSVVQGMNTEAFF.

DNA of the CDR3: TGTGCCAGCAGCTTCGGCCGGGGCACTGAAGCTTTCTTT. As protein: CASSFGRGTEAFF. V usage is TRBV5-6 and J usage is TRBJ1-1, with D unresolved. Germline CDR1 and CDR2: SGHDT and YYEEEE. The ends were cut back, 2 bases at V and 4 bases at J, with 9 bases in the middle. The CDR3 contains 13 residues. The full variable domain, in which reference TRBV5-6 and TRBJ1-1 provide the parts outside the CDR3, is DAGVTQSPTHLIKTRGQQVTLRCSPKSGHDTVSWYQQALGQGPQFIFQYYEEEERQRGNFPDRFSGHQFPNYSSELNVNALLLGDSALYLCASSFGRGTEAFFGQGTRLTVV.

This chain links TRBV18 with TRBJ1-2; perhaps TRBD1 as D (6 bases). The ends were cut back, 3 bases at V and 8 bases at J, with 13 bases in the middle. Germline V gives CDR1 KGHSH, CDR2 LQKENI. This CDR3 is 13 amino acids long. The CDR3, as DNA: TGTGCCAGCTCACCCAGGGGACTAGAAGGCTACACCTTC. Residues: CASSPRGLEGYTF. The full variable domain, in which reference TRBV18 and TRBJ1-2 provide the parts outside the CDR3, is NAGVMQNPRHLVRRRGQEARLRCSPMKGHSHVYWYRQLPEEGLKFMVYLQKENIIDESGMPKERFSAEFPKEGPSILRIQQVVRGDSAAYFCASSPRGLEGYTFGSGTRLTVV.

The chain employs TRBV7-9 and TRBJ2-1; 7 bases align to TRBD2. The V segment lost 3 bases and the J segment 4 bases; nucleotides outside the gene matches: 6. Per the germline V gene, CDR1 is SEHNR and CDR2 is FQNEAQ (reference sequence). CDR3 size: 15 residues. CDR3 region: CASSLEGGGYNEQFF. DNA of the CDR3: TGTGCCAGCAGCTTGGAGGGCGGGGGTTACAATGAGCAGTTCTTC. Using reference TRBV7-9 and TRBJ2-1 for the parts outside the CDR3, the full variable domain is DTGVSQNPRHKITKRGQNVTFRCDPISEHNRLYWYRQTLGQGPEFLTYFQNEAQLEKSRLLSDRFSAERPKGSFSTLEIQRTEQGDSAMYLCASSLEGGGYNEQFFGPGTRLTVL.

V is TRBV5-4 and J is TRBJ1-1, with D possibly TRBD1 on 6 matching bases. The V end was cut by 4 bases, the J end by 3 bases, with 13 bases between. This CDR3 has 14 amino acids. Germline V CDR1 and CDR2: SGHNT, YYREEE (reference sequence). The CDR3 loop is CASSARTAHTEAFF. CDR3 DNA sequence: TGTGCCAGCAGCGCTCGGACAGCCCACACTGAAGCTTTCTTT.

The CDR3 spells CASSLRGLANYGYTF. CDR3 nucleotides: TGTGCCAGCAGTTTAAGGGGTTTAGCTAACTATGGCTACACCTTC. V usage is TRBV28 and J usage is TRBJ1-2, with D possibly matching TRBD1 (5 bases). Germline-derived CDR1 and CDR2 are MDHEN and SYDVKM. V was shortened by 2 bases and J by 0 bases, with 10 bases between the two germline ends. The CDR3 has 15 residues.

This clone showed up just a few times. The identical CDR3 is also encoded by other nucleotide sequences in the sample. The CDR3 sequence is CASSFGQGTEAFF. The CDR3 DNA follows: TGTGCCAGCAGCTTCGGACAGGGCACTGAAGCTTTCTTT. The chain recombines TRBV5-6 with TRBJ1-1; 8 positions match TRBD1. V shed 2 bases and J 4 bases; nucleotides not matched to a gene: 1. The length of the CDR3 is 13 residues. Germline CDR1 is SGHDT and CDR2 is YYEEEE.

CDR3 region: CASSLSRGGEQYF. DNA for the CDR3: TGTGCCAGCAGCTTATCCCGGGGTGGCGAGCAGTACTTC. The chain recombines TRBV7-7 with TRBJ2-7; D is possibly TRBD2 (5 bases). The ends were cut back, 2 bases at V and 6 bases at J, with 11 bases in the middle. This CDR3 is built from 13 residues. Germline V gene data show CDR1 as SSHAT and CDR2 as FNYEAQ (reference sequence).

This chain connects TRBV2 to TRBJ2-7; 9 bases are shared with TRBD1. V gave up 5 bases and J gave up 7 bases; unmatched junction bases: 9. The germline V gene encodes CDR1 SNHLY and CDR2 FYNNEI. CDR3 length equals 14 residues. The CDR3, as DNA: TGTGCCAGCAGTAAGGACAGGGGAGTGGGGGAGCAGTACTTC. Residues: CASSKDRGVGEQYF.